What follows are 18 T cell receptor beta chains derived from one specimen sequenced in a study of response to subunit inactivated influenza vaccine. TCRdb re-called the RT-PCR reads through MiXCR, storing one row per CDR3 protein. This table holds about 650,000 distinct CDR3 sequences, approximately 14% found once. This sample comprised PBMCs from blood, obtained 12 days after vaccination. Every receptor here comes from a man aged 50-59 years who received an inactivated influenza vaccine.

In this sample, this clonotype turned up a few times. The chain carries TRBV20-1 and TRBJ2-7; D could derive from TRBD1 or TRBD2 (5 bases each). Trimming pared 3 bases from V and 0 bases from J, leaving 9 bases between. The CDR3 is made up of 13 amino acids. Germline CDR1 is DFQATT and CDR2 is SNEGSKA (reference sequence). CDR3 amino acids: CSARSGGSYEQYF. The CDR3 DNA reads TGCAGTGCTAGGAGTGGGGGCTCCTACGAGCAGTACTTC.

In this sample, this clonotype turned up a few times. This rearrangement joins TRBV7-2 to TRBJ2-5, with 8 bases matching TRBD1. From germline, CDR1 is SGHTA and CDR2 FQGNSA. The CDR3 is 16 residues long. J gave up 6 bases and V 0 bases, and 9 bases lay outside the gene matches. The CDR3 sequence: CASSLAWQGARKTQYF. CDR3 bases: TGTGCCAGCAGCTTAGCATGGCAGGGGGCGAGAAAGACCCAGTACTTC. Combining the CDR3 with reference TRBV7-2 and TRBJ2-5 gives the whole variable domain GAGVSQSPSNKVTEKGKDVELRCDPISGHTALYWYRQSLGQGLEFLIYFQGNSAPDKSGLPSDRFSAERTGGSVSTLTIQRTQQEDSAVYLCASSLAWQGARKTQYFGPGTRLLVL.

This clonotype was picked up a small number of times. CDR3 coding DNA: TGTGCCAGCAGTGGTCGTGCCACCGGGGAGCTGTTTTTT. Its protein is CASSGRATGELFF. This chain uses TRBV6-1 with TRBJ2-2; D gene uncertain. CDR1 MNHNS and CDR2 SASEGT come from the germline V gene. Trimming removed 4 bases at V and 4 bases at J, with 7 bases between. The CDR3 length is 13 residues.

The rearrangement uses TRBV6-2 or TRBV6-3 and TRBJ2-7, with a tentative D call TRBD1 (6 bases). The length of the CDR3 is 14 residues. V was shortened by 6 bases and J by 0 bases, with 12 bases between the two germline ends. The germline gives CDR1 MNHEY, CDR2 SVGEGT. CDR3 residues: CASSRDTISYEQYF. In nucleotides, the CDR3 is TGTGCCAGCAGCCGGGACACGATCTCCTACGAGCAGTACTTC.

Worth noting for this clonotype: The CDR3 carries no conserved terminal phenylalanine or tryptophan, so it likely arises from a read error. V and J are TRBV6-2 or TRBV6-3 and TRBJ2-5, with TRBD2 as a possible D gene (5 bases). CDR1 is MNHEY and CDR2 is SVGEGT in the germline V gene. There are 12 residues in the CDR3. Trimming removed 5 bases from V and 4 bases from J, with 8 bases in between. The CDR3 loop is CASSGERETQYL. CDR3 sequence (DNA): TGTGCCAGCAGTGGGGAGCGAGAGACCCAGTACCTC.

This clonotype was recorded a few times. The chain is built from TRBV7-2 and TRBJ1-2; 8 nucleotides line up with TRBD1. V gave up 5 bases and J gave up 9 bases; unmatched junction bases: 8. This CDR3 is built from 13 residues. The V gene's germline CDR1 is SGHTA and CDR2 FQGNSA. As DNA, the CDR3 is TGTGCCAGCAGCCCGGTTTGGACAGGGAGCTACACCTTC. It is translated as CASSPVWTGSYTF. The variable domain in full, completed from reference TRBV7-2 and TRBJ1-2, reads GAGVSQSPSNKVTEKGKDVELRCDPISGHTALYWYRQSLGQGLEFLIYFQGNSAPDKSGLPSDRFSAERTGGSVSTLTIQRTQQEDSAVYLCASSPVWTGSYTFGSGTRLTVV.

This clonotype was seen only once. A much larger clone lies one base from this, so it may be a read error. CDR3 loop: CASSWPPIIREPSYNEQFF. The CDR3 DNA is TGTGCCAGCAGCTGGCCCCCAATTATCAGGGAACCCTCCTACAATGAGCAGTTCTTC. This chain joins TRBV6-2 or TRBV6-3 and TRBJ2-1, with D maybe TRBD1 (5 bases). CDR1 is MNHEY, CDR2 SVGEGT, per germline. V lost 6 bases and J lost 0, with 24 bases in between. The CDR3 covers 19 residues.

The rearrangement uses TRBV11-2 and TRBJ2-7; D is undetermined. Germline loops: CDR1 SGHAT, CDR2 FQNNGV. Trimming removed 1 base from V and 4 bases from J, with 5 bases in between. This CDR3 is built from 12 residues. CDR3 nucleotides: TGTGCCAGCAGCTTAGTTATGTACGAGCAGTACTTC. This encodes CASSLVMYEQYF.

This clonotype was counted between two and nine times. The genes are TRBV5-1 and TRBJ2-1; the D is unclear. The CDR3 spans 13 residues. Deletions cut 0 bases from V and 8 bases from J, with 9 bases between. Germline V CDR1 and CDR2: SGHRS, YFSETQ. The CDR3 nucleotides are TGCGCCAGCAGCTTGGCCGTGTCCCATGAGCAGTTCTTC. Translating it yields CASSLAVSHEQFF.

V and J are TRBV7-8 and TRBJ2-3; D unresolved. Germline assignment: CDR1 SGHVS and CDR2 FQNEAQ. This CDR3 contains 13 residues. V was trimmed by 6 bases and J by 0 bases, leaving 7 bases between them. The CDR3: CASRDTSTDTQYF. The CDR3 coding sequence is TGTGCCAGCAGAGACACTAGCACAGATACGCAGTATTTT.

V is TRBV19 and J is TRBJ1-2, with D tentatively TRBD1 (5 bases). The V gene lost 5 bases and the J gene lost 12 bases, with 16 bases spanning the gap. The CDR3 spans 12 residues. The germline V gene has CDR1 LNHDA and CDR2 SQIVND (reference sequence). The CDR3 nucleotides are TGTGCCAGTAGTCCCCGGCAGGGAGGACACACCTTC. The encoded protein is CASSPRQGGHTF.

The chain uses TRBV24-1 and TRBJ2-5; 7 bases are shared with TRBD1. Losses at the gene ends were 2 bases for V and 3 bases for J; bases not matched to a gene: 8. The germline V gene encodes CDR1 KGHDR and CDR2 SFDVKD. This CDR3 contains 16 residues. CDR3 sequence reads: CATSDWGTAKKETQYF. In DNA, the CDR3 is TGTGCCACCAGTGATTGGGGGACAGCAAAAAAAGAGACCCAGTACTTC.

The table lists this clonotype with a few counts. This chain links TRBV24-1 with TRBJ2-3; TRBD2 might be the D (5 bases). Per germline, CDR1 KGHDR and CDR2 SFDVKD. This CDR3 contains 14 residues. V lost 5 bases to trimming and J lost 10 bases, with 18 bases between them. CDR3 protein: CATSVPRTRKAQYF. The CDR3 DNA is TGTGCCACCAGTGTCCCCCGGACTCGGAAGGCGCAGTATTTT.

The V and J genes are TRBV7-9 and TRBJ1-1; D gene unclear. V was pared by 5 bases and J by 3 bases, with 7 bases between. The germline CDR1 and CDR2 sequences are SEHNR and FQNEAQ (reference sequence). The CDR3 is made up of 12 amino acids. This chain's CDR3 is CASSHWDTEAFF. CDR3 nucleotides: TGTGCCAGCAGCCACTGGGACACTGAAGCTTTCTTT.

The CDR3 loop reads CASSFPPFGSGRAHTGELFF. CDR3 sequence (DNA): TGTGCCAGCAGTTTCCCCCCGTTTGGTAGCGGGAGGGCCCACACCGGGGAGCTGTTTTTT. The chain carries TRBV28 and TRBJ2-2, with 11 bases identical to TRBD2. J lost 3 bases, V lost 3 bases, and 15 bases had no gene match. This CDR3 spans 20 amino acids. CDR1 and CDR2 from the germline V gene are MDHEN and SYDVKM. Combining the CDR3 with reference TRBV28 and TRBJ2-2 gives the whole variable domain DVKVTQSSRYLVKRTGEKVFLECVQDMDHENMFWYRQDPGLGLRLIYFSYDVKMKEKGDIPEGYSVSREKKERFSLILESASTNQTSMYLCASSFPPFGSGRAHTGELFFGEGSRLTVL.

This chain links TRBV6-5 with TRBJ1-6, with D unresolved. The length of the CDR3 is 15 residues. CDR1 and CDR2 from the germline V gene are MNHEY and SVGAGI. The germline V and J ends were trimmed by 2 bases and 3 bases, with 8 bases remaining between them. In DNA, the CDR3 is TGTGCCAGCAGTTACGGGCCCCTCTATAATTCACCCCTCCACTTT. It specifies CASSYGPLYNSPLHF.

This clonotype was seen many times. This chain connects TRBV12-3 or TRBV12-4 to TRBJ1-2, with D tentatively TRBD1 (5 bases). CDR3 length: 12 residues. V shed 7 bases and J shed 2 bases, with 8 bases lying between them. CDR3 in amino acids: CASNPGNYGYTF. Here the CDR3 DNA reads TGTGCCAGCAATCCAGGGAACTATGGCTACACCTTC.

A few counts support this clonotype. This chain links TRBV6-4 with TRBJ2-3; the match to TRBD2 covers 11 bases. Germline V CDR1 and CDR2: MRHNA, SNTAGT. Trimming took 4 bases from V and 2 from J; bases not matched to a gene: 5. The CDR3 is 16 residues long. CDR3 coding DNA: TGTGCCAGCAGTGCCCCGGGACTAGCGGACACAGATACGCAGTATTTT. Encoded protein: CASSAPGLADTDTQYF.